These T cell receptor beta chains were read from a single sample in a study of prognosis after radiotherapy for stage I lung cancer. TCRdb re-called the multiplex PCR reads with MiXCR, one entry per CDR3 protein. The top ten clones hold around two fifths of a sample with 13,000 to 15,000 distinct CDR3 sequences, 37% of them seen once. This sample comprised PBMCs, obtained before or after stereotactic body radiation therapy (not recorded which). These receptors were collected from a donor aged 50 or older with non-small cell lung cancer. The CDR3 runs from the conserved cysteine through the conserved F or W. The order of the fields is D gene, V gene, clone size, J gene, CDR3 length, CDR3 DNA, CDR3 protein. A D gene is named only where the DNA matches it firmly. Clone size, where shown, is once, few, many, or a class for clones that have expanded.

D: -; V: TRBV19; size: -; J: TRBJ2-2; length: 16; DNA: TGTGCCAGTAGTTTATTGACAGGAACGAACACCGGGGAGCTGTTTTTT; CDR3: CASSLLTGTNTGELFF
D: TRBD1; V: TRBV12-3/TRBV12-4; size: -; J: TRBJ2-7; length: 15; DNA: TGTGCCAGCACCCCGGGAAGGACAGGGGCAACCGAGCAGTACTTC; CDR3: CASTPGRTGATEQYF
D: TRBD1; V: TRBV4-1; size: many; J: TRBJ1-2; length: 17; DNA: TGCGCCAGCAGCCAAGCCCCCCGACAGGGGGTCTCCTATGGCTACACCTTC; CDR3: CASSQAPRQGVSYGYTF
D: -; V: TRBV20-1; size: medium-sized; J: TRBJ1-2; length: 14; DNA: TGCAGTGCTAGAGATCAGTGGACCCACTATGGCTACACCTTC; CDR3: CSARDQWTHYGYTF
D: -; V: TRBV6-2/TRBV6-3; size: -; J: TRBJ1-1; length: 13; DNA: TGTGCCAGCAGGCAGACTGAGAACACTGAAGCTTTCTTT; CDR3: CASRQTENTEAFF
D: -; V: TRBV6-1; size: few; J: TRBJ2-3; length: 13; DNA: TGTGCCTCGCATAGTAACTTTCAAGATACGCAGTATTTT; CDR3: CASHSNFQDTQYF
D: -; V: TRBV2; size: once; J: TRBJ1-2; length: 14; DNA: TGTGCCAGCAGTGAAGCTCCAGGTAACGGTTACTACACCTTC; CDR3: CASSEAPGNGYYTF
D: TRBD1; V: TRBV20-1; size: many; J: TRBJ2-7; length: 17; DNA: TGCAGTGCTAGAACCGGACAGGGTGGAAGCTTTTCTTACGAGCAGTACTTC; CDR3: CSARTGQGGSFSYEQYF
D: -; V: TRBV5-1; size: many; J: TRBJ2-5; length: 14; DNA: TGCGCCAGCAGCCGGGACTCTGAGGGAGAGACCCAGTACTTC; CDR3: CASSRDSEGETQYF
D: -; V: TRBV2; size: many; J: TRBJ2-7; length: 14; DNA: TGTGCCAGCAAGCTGGGTGAGGGCGCGTCCGAGCAGTACTTC; CDR3: CASKLGEGASEQYF